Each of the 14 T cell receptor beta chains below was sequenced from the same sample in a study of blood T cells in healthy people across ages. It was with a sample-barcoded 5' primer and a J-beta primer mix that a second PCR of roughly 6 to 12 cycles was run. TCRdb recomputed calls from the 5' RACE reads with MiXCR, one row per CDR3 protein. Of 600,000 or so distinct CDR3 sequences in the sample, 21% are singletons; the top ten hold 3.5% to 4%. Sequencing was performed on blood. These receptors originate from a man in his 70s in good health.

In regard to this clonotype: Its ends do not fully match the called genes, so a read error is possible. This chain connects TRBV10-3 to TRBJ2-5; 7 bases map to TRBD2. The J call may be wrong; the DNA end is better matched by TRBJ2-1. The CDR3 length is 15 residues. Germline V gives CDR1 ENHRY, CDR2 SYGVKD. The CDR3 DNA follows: TGTGCCATCAGTGGATCGGGAGGAGAATACACTGAGCAGTTCTTC. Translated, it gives CAISGSGGEYTEQFF.

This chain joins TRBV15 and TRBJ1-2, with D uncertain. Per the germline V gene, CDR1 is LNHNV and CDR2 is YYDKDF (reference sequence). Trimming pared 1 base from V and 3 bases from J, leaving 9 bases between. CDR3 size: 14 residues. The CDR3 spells CATSRAPLDYGYTF. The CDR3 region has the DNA TGTGCCACCAGCAGAGCCCCATTGGACTATGGCTACACCTTC.

In DNA, the CDR3 is TGTGCCATCAGTGCCGCCCGGGGGACCCTCAGTAATGAGCAGTTCTTC. Its translation is CAISAARGTLSNEQFF. V is TRBV10-3 and J is TRBJ2-1, with D perhaps TRBD2 (6 bases). This CDR3 has 16 residues. V was pared by 4 bases and J by 7 bases, with 20 bases between. CDR1 ENHRY and CDR2 SYGVKD come from the germline V gene.

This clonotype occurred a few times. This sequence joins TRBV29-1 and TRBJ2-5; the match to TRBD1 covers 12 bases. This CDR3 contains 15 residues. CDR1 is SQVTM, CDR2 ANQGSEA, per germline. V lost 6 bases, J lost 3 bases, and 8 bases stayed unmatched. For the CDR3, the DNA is TGCAGCGTGGAACCGGGACAGGGGGCCGAAGAGACCCAGTACTTC. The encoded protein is CSVEPGQGAEETQYF.

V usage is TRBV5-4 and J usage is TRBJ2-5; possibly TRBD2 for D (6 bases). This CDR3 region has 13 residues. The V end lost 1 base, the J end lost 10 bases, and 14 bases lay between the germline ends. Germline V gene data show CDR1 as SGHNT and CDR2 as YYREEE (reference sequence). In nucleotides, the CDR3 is TGTGCCAGCAGCTTGATTGCCCAGGAGGGCCAGTACTTC. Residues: CASSLIAQEGQYF.

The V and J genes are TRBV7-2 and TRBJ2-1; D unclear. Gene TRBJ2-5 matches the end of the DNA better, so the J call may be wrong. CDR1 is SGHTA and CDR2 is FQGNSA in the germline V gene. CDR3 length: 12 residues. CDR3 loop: CASSHRDETQYF. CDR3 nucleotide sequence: TGTGCCAGCAGCCATAGGGATGAGACCCAGTACTTC.

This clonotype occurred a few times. The CDR3 sequence is CASILTGSSPLHF. The CDR3, as DNA: TGTGCCAGCATTCTGACAGGGTCTTCACCCCTCCACTTT. The chain has TRBV2 and TRBJ1-6; 7 bases are shared with TRBD1. This CDR3 is built from 13 residues. J lost 9 bases, V lost 7 bases, and 6 bases had no gene match. Germline lookup yields CDR1 SNHLY and CDR2 FYNNEI. Drawing the rest from reference TRBV2 and TRBJ1-6, the complete variable domain is EPEVTQTPSHQVTQMGQEVILRCVPISNHLYFYWYRQILGQKVEFLVSFYNNEISEKSEIFDDQFSVERPDGSNFTLKIRSTKLEDSAMYFCASILTGSSPLHFGNGTRLTVT.

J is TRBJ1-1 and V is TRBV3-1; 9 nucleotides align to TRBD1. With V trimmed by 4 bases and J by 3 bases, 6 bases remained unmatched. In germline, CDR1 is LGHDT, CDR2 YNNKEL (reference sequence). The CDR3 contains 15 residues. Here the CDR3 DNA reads TGTGCCAGCAGCCGGACAGGGGTTTCTGACACTGAAGCTTTCTTT. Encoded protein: CASSRTGVSDTEAFF.

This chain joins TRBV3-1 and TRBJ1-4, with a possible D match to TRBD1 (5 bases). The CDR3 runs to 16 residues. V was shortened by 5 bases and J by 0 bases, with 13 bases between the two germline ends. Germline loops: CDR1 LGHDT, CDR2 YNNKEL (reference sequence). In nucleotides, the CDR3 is TGTGCCAGCAGCAACTTCGGGGGGGCAACTAATGAAAAACTGTTTTTT. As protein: CASSNFGGATNEKLFF. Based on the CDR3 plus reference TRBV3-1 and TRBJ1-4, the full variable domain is DTAVSQTPKYLVTQMGNDKSIKCEQNLGHDTMYWYKQDSKKFLKIMFSYNNKELIINETVPNRFSPKSPDKAHLNLHINSLELGDSAVYFCASSNFGGATNEKLFFGSGTQLSVL.

This CDR3 reads CASSWRGARSSYEQYF. The CDR3 region has the DNA TGTGCCAGCAGCTGGAGAGGGGCGAGGAGCTCCTACGAGCAGTACTTC. The chain couples TRBV5-6 to TRBJ2-7, with D perhaps matching TRBD1 or TRBD2 (5 bases each). The V gene lost 3 bases and the J gene lost 0 bases, with 16 bases spanning the gap. The CDR3 spans 16 residues. CDR1 and CDR2 (germline): SGHDT, YYEEEE.

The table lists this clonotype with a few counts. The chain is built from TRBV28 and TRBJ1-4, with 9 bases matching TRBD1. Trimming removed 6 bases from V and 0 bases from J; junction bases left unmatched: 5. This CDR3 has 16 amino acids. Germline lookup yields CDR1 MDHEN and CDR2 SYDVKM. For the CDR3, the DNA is TGTGCCAGCAGCGGACAGGGGACAGCAACTAATGAAAAACTGTTTTTT. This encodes CASSGQGTATNEKLFF. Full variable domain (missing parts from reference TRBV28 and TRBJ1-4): DVKVTQSSRYLVKRTGEKVFLECVQDMDHENMFWYRQDPGLGLRLIYFSYDVKMKEKGDIPEGYSVSREKKERFSLILESASTNQTSMYLCASSGQGTATNEKLFFGSGTQLSVL.

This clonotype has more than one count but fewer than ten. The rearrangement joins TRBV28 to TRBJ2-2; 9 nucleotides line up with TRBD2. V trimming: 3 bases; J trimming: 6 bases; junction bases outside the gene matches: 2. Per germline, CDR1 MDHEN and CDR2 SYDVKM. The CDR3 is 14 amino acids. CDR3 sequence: CASSLREGAGELFF. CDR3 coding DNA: TGTGCCAGCAGTTTGCGGGAGGGCGCCGGGGAGCTGTTTTTT.

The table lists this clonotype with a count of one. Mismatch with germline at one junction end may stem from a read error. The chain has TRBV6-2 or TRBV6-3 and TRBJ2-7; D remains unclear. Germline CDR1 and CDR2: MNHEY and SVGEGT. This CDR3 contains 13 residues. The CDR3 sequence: CVSSYTNSYEQYF. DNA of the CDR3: TGTGTCAGCAGTTACACTAACTCCTACGAGCAGTACTTC.

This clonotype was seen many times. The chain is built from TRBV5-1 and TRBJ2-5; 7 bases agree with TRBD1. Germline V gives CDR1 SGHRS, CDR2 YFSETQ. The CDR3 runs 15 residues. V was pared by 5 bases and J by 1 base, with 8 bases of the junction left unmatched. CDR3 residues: CASSSEGAPQETQYF. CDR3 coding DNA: TGCGCCAGCAGTTCCGAGGGGGCCCCCCAAGAGACCCAGTACTTC.